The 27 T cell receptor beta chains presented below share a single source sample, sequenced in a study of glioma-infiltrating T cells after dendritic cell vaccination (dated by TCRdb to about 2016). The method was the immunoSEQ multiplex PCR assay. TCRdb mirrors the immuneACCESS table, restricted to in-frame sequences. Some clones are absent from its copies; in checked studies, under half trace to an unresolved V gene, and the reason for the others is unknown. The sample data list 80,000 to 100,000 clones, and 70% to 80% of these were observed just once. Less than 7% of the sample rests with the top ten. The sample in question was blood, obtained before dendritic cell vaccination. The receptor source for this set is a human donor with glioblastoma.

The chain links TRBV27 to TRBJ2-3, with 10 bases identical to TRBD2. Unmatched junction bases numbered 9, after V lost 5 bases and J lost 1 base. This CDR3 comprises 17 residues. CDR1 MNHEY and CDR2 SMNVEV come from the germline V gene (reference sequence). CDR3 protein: CASSPNGGLAGTDTQYF. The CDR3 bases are TGTGCCAGCAGTCCAAACGGCGGACTAGCGGGCACAGATACGCAGTATTTT.

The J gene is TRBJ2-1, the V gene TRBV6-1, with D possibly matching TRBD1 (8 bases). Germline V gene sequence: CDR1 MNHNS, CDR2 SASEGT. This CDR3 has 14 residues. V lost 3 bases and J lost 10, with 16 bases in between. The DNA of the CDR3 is TGTGCCAGCAGTGAGGCTACAGGGGGAGGGGAGCAGTTCTTC. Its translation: CASSEATGGGEQFF.

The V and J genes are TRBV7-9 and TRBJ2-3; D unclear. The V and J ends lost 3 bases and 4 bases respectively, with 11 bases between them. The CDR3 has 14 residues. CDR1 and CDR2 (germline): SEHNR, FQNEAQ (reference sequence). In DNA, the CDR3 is TGTGCCAGCAGCTTGTTGGCTGGAGCAGATACGCAGTATTTT. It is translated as CASSLLAGADTQYF.

The CDR3 nucleotides read TGTGCCAGCAGTTTCTGGGCAGTTCCACCCACCGGGGAGCTGTTTTTT. This gives the protein CASSFWAVPPTGELFF. This chain links TRBV27 with TRBJ2-2; no clear D. This CDR3 region has 16 residues. CDR1 MNHEY and CDR2 SMNVEV come from the germline V gene (reference sequence). Trimming cost V 3 bases and J 4 bases, with 15 bases left between them.

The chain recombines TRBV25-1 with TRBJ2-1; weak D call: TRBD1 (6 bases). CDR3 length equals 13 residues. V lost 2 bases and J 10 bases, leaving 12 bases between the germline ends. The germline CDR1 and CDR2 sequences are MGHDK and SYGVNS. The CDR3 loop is CASSERGGLEQFF. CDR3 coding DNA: TGTGCCAGCAGTGAACGAGGGGGTTTGGAGCAGTTCTTC.

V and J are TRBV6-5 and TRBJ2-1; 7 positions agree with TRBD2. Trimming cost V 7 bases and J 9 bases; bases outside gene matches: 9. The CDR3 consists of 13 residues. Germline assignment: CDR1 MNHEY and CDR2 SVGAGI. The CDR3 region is CASTVREKSEQFF. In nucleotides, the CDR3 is TGTGCCAGCACGGTGCGGGAGAAGTCTGAGCAGTTCTTC.

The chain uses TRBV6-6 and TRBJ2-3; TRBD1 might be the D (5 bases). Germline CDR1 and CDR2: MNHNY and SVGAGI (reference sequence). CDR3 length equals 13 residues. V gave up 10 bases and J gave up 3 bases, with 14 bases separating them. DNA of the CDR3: TGTGCCACGGTTAGGGGCACGACAGATACGCAGTATTTT. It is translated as CATVRGTTDTQYF.

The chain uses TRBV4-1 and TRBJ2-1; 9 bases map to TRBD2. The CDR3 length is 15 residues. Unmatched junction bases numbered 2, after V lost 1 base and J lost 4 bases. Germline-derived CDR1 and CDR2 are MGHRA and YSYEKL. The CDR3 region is CASSQGLAGYNEQFF. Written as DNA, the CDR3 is TGCGCCAGCAGCCAAGGCCTAGCGGGGTACAATGAGCAGTTCTTC.

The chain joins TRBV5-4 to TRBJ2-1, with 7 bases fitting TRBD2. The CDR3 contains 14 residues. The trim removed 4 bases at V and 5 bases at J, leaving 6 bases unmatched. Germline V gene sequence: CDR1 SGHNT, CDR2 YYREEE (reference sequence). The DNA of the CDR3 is TGTGCCAGCAGCACCACTAGCGCACACAATGAGCAGTTCTTC. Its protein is CASSTTSAHNEQFF.

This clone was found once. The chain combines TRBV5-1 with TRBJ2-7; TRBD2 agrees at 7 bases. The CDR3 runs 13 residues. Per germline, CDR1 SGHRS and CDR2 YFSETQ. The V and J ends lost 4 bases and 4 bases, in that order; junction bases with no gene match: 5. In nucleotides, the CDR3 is TGCGCCAGCAGCGGGGGGGACGGGTACGAGCAGTACTTC. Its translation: CASSGGDGYEQYF.

CDR3 loop: CATGGWTGRRGDTEAFF. The CDR3 nucleotides read TGTGCCACGGGGGGTTGGACAGGGCGGCGAGGGGACACTGAAGCTTTCTTT. This chain connects TRBV28 to TRBJ1-1, with TRBD1 identical over 8 bases. Per germline, CDR1 MDHEN and CDR2 SYDVKM. The length of the CDR3 is 17 residues. Losses at the gene ends were 10 bases for V and 3 bases for J; bases not matched to a gene: 19.

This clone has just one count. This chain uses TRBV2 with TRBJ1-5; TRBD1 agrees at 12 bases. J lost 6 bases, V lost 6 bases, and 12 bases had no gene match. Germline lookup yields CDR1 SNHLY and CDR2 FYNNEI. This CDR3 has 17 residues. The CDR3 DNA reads TGTGCCAGCAGCAGGGGGACAGGGGGCTTAGGGACTCAGCCCCAGCATTTT. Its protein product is CASSRGTGGLGTQPQHF.

As DNA, the CDR3 is TGTGCCAGCAGCGAGGGGGACAGTTACCCTAATGAGCAGTTCTTC. Its protein product is CASSEGDSYPNEQFF. The V gene is TRBV2, the J gene TRBJ2-1; 7 positions match TRBD1. CDR3 length equals 15 residues. The germline CDR1 and CDR2 sequences are SNHLY and FYNNEI. V lost 6 bases and J lost 7; bases outside the gene matches: 12.

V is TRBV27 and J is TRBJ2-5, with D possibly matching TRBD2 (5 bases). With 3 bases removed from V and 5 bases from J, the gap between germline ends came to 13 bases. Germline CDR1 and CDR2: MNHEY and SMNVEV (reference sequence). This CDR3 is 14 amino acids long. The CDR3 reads CASSFLGARETQYF. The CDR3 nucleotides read TGTGCCAGCAGTTTCCTGGGAGCGCGGGAGACCCAGTACTTC.

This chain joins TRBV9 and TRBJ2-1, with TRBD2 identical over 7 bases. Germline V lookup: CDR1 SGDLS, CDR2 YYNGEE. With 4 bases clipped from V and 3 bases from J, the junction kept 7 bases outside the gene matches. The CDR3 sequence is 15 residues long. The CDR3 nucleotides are TGTGCCAGCAGCCCGTGGGGAGGGAACTACAATGAGCAGTTCTTC. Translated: CASSPWGGNYNEQFF.

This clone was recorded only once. The DNA of the CDR3 is TGTGCCAGCAGTGAAGGGCAATACCAAGAGACCCAGTACTTC. Translated, it gives CASSEGQYQETQYF. The chain has TRBV2 and TRBJ2-5; D is unresolved. CDR3 length: 14 amino acids. CDR1 is SNHLY, CDR2 FYNNEI, per germline. Trimming pared 1 base from V and 0 bases from J, leaving 6 bases between.

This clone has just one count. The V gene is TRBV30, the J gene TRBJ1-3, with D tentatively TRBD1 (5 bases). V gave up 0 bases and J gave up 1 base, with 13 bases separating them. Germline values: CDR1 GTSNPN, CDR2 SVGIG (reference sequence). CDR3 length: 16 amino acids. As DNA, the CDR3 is TGTGCCTGGAGTGTACGATCAGGGAAATCTGGAAACACCATATATTTT. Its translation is CAWSVRSGKSGNTIYF. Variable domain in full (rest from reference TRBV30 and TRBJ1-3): SQTIHQWPATLVQPVGSPLSLECTVEGTSNPNLYWYRQAAGRGLQLLFYSVGIGQISSEVPQNLSASRPQDRQFILSSKKLLLSDSGFYLCAWSVRSGKSGNTIYFGEGSWLTVV.

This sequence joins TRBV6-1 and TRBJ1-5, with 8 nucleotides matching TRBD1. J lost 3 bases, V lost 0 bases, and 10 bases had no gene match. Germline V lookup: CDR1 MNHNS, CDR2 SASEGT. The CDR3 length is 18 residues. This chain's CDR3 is CASSEAVPGTGHNQPQHF. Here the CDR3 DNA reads TGTGCCAGCAGTGAAGCAGTCCCCGGGACAGGACACAATCAGCCCCAGCATTTT.

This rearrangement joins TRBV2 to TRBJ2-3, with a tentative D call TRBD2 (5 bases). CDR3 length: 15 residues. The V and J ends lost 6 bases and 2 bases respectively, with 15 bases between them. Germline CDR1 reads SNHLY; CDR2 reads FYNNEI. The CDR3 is CASSLGLLPTDTQYF. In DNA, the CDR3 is TGTGCCAGCAGCCTCGGACTTCTACCCACAGATACGCAGTATTTT.

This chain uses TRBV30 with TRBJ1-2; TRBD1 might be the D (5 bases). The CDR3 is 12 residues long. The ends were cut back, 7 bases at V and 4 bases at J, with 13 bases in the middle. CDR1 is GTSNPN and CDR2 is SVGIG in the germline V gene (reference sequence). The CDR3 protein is CASRGGGYGYTF. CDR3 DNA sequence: TGTGCCTCAAGGGGAGGCGGCTATGGCTACACCTTC.

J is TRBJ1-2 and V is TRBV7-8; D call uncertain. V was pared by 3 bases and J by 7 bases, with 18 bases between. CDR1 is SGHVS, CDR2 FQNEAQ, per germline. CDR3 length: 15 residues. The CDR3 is CASSFPRRGLGGYTF. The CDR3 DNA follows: TGTGCCAGCAGCTTCCCTAGGCGAGGGTTGGGTGGCTACACCTTC. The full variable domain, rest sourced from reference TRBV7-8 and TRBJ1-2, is GAGVSQSPRYKVAKRGQDVALRCDPISGHVSLFWYQQALGQGPEFLTYFQNEAQLDKSGLPSDRFFAERPEGSVSTLKIQRTQQEDSAVYLCASSFPRRGLGGYTFGSGTRLTVV.

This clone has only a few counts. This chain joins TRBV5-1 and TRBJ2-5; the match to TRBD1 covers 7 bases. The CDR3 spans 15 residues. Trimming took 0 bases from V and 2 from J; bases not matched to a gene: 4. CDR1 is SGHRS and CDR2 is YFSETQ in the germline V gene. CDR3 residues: CASSLGVQGQETQYF. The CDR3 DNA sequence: TGCGCCAGCAGCTTGGGCGTACAGGGGCAAGAGACCCAGTACTTC.

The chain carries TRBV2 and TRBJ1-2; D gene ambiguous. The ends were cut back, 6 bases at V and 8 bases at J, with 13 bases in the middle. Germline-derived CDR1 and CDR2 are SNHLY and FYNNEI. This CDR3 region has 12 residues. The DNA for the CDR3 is TGTGCCAGCAGACAAACACCTGGCGGCTACACCTTC. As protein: CASRQTPGGYTF.

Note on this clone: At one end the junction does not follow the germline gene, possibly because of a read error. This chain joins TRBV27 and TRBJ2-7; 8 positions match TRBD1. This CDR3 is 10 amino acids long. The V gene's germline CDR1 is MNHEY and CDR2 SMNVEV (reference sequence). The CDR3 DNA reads TGTGCCAGCGCCAACAGGGGGGTATTCTTC. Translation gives CASANRGVFF.

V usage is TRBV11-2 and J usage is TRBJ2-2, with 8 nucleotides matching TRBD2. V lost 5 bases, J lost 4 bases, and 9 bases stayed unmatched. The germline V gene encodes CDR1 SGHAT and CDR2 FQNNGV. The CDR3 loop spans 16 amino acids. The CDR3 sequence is CASSNHGGGSTGELFF. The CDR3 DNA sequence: TGTGCCAGCAGCAACCACGGCGGGGGGAGCACCGGGGAGCTGTTTTTT.

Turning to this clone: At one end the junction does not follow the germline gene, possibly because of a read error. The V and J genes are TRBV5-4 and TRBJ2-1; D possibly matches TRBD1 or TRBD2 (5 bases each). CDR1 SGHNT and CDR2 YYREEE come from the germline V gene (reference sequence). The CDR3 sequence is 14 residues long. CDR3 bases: TGTGCCAGCAGTTTGGGACGGAGTCGTGGGGAGCAGTTCTTC. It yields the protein CASSLGRSRGEQFF. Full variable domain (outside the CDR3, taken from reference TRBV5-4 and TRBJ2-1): ETGVTQSPTHLIKTRGQQVTLRCSSQSGHNTVSWYQQALGQGPQFIFQYYREEENGRGNFPPRFSGLQFPNYSSELNVNALELDDSALYLCASSLGRSRGEQFFGPGTRLTVL.

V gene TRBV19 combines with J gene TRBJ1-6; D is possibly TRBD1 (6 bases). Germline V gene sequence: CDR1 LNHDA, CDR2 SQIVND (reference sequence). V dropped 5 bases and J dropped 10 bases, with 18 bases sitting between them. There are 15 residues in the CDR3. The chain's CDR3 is CASSSRDTGYSPLHF. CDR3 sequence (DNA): TGTGCCAGTAGTTCCCGTGACACAGGGTACTCACCCCTCCACTTT.